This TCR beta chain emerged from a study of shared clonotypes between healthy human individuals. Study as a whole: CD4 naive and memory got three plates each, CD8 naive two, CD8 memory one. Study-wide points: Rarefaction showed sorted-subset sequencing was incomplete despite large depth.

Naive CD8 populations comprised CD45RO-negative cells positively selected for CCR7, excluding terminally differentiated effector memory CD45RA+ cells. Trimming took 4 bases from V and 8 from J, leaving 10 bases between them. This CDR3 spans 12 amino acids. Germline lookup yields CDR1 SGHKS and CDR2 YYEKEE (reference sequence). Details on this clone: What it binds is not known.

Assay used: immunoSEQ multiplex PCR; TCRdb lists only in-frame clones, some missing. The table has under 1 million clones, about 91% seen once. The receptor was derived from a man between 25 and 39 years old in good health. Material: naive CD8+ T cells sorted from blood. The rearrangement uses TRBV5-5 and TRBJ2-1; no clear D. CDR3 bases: TGTGCCAGCAGCCCAAAGAGGTATGAGCAGTTCTTC. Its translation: CASSPKRYEQFF.